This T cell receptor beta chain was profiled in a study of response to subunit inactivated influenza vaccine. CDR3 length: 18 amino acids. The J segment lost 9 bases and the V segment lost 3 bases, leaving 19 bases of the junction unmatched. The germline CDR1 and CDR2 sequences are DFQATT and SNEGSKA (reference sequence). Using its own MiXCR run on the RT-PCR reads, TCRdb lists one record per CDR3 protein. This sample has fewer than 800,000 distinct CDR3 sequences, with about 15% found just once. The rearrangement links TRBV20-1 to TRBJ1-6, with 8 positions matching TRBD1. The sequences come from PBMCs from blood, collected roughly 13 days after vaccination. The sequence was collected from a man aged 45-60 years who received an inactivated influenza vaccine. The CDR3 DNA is TGCAGTGCTAGCATGCTGCGCCGCCCCGGACAGGGTCTTTCACCCCTCCACTTT. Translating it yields CSASMLRRPGQGLSPLHF.